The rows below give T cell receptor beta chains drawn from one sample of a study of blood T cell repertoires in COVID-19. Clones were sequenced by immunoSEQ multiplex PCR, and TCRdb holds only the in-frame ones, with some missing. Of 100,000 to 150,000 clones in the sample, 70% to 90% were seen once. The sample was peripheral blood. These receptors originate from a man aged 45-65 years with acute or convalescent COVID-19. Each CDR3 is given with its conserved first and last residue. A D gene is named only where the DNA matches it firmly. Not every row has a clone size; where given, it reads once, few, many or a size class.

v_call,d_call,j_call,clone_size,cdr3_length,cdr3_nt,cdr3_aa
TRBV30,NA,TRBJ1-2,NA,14,TGTGCCTGGAGACACAAGGGGGGGAACTATGGCTACACCTTC,CAWRHKGGNYGYTF
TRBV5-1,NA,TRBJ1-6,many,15,TGCGCCAGCAGCTTGGCGGCAGGGCAGGGTTCACCCCTCCACTTT,CASSLAAGQGSPLHF
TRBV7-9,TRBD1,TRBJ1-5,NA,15,TGTGCCAGCAGCTCAGGGGGCGTGGGCAATCAGCCCCAGCATTTT,CASSSGGVGNQPQHF
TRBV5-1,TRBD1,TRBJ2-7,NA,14,TGCGCCAGCAGCCTACAGGGGGGAAACTACGAGCAGTACTTC,CASSLQGGNYEQYF
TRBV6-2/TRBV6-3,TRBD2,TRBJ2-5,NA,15,TGTGCCAGCAGCCTCACCGGGACTAGCAAGGAGACCCAGTACTTC,CASSLTGTSKETQYF
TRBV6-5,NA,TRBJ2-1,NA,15,TGTGCCAGCACCAAGAAAGTCGCGGGGTACAATGAGCAGTTCTTC,CASTKKVAGYNEQFF
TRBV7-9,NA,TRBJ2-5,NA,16,TGTGCCAGCAGCTCAAAGACAGCTCCGTACCAAGAGACCCAGTACTTC,CASSSKTAPYQETQYF
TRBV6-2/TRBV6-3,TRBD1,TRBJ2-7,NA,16,TGTGCCAGCAGTTACTCGGACAGGCTTTCGCCCTACGAGCAGTACTTC,CASSYSDRLSPYEQYF
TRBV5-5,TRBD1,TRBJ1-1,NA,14,TGTGCCAGCAGCTGGAGGACAGGAAATACAGAAGCTTTCTTT,CASSWRTGNTEAFF
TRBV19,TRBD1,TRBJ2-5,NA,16,TGTGCCAGTAGCACCCACGCTAGGACAGGACAAGAGACCCAGTACTTC,CASSTHARTGQETQYF
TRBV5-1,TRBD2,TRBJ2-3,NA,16,TGCGCCAGCAGCTTAGCTACTAGCGGGGGAGGAGATACGCAGTATTTT,CASSLATSGGGDTQYF
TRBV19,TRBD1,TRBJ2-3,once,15,TGTGCCAGTAGTCCCCTCAGAGGGGGCCCAGATACGCAGTATTTT,CASSPLRGGPDTQYF
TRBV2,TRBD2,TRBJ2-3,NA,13,TGTGCCAGCAGTGACGGGGGGGCAGATACGCAGTATTTT,CASSDGGADTQYF
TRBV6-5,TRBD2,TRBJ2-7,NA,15,TGTGCCAGCAGTTACTCGTGGCGGGGGACCTACGAGCAGTACTTC,CASSYSWRGTYEQYF
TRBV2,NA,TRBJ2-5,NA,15,TGTGCCAGCAGGAGGATGCACAGGGACCAAGAGACCCAGTACTTC,CASRRMHRDQETQYF
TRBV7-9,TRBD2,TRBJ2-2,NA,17,TGTGCCAGCAGCTTGGGGCTAGCGGGAGCAAACACCGGGGAGCTGTTTTTT,CASSLGLAGANTGELFF
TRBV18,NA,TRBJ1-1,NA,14,TGTGCCAGCTCACCAGAACAGGTCAACACTGAAGCTTTCTTT,CASSPEQVNTEAFF
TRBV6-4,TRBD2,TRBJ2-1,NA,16,TGTGCCAGCAGTGACTCACTAGCGGGAGAGAGTAATGAGCAGTTCTTC,CASSDSLAGESNEQFF
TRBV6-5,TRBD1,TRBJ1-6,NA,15,TGTGCCAGCAGTTACACAGGGGGCTCCAATTCACCCCTCCACTTT,CASSYTGGSNSPLHF
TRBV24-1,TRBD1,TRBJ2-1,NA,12,TGTGCCACCAGCCAGGGGGCGAATGAGCAGTTCTTC,CATSQGANEQFF
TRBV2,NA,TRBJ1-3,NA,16,TGTGCCAGCACCCTTTCCGGGGGAGTCTCTGGAAACACCATATATTTT,CASTLSGGVSGNTIYF
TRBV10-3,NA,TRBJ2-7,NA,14,TGTGCCATCGGTGGACACGGCTACTCCTACGAGCAGTACTTC,CAIGGHGYSYEQYF
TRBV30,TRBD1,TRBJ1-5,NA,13,TGTGCCTGGCGAAAGGACAGGGATCAGCCCCAGCATTTT,CAWRKDRDQPQHF
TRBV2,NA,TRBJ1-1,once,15,TGTGCCAGCAGTGGAGATATTCACTCGAACACTGAAGCTTTCTTT,CASSGDIHSNTEAFF
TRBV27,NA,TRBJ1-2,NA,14,TGTGCCAGCAGGTTTCTCGCAGCTAACTATGGCTACACCTTC,CASRFLAANYGYTF
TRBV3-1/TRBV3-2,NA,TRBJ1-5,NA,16,TGTGCCAGCAGCCCAGCATTCGCCAGGGGATATCAGCCCCAGCATTTT,CASSPAFARGYQPQHF
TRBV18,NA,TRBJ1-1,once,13,TGTGCCAGCTCTACCGGGGGGAACACTGAAGCTTTCTTT,CASSTGGNTEAFF
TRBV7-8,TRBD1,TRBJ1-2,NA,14,TGTGCCAGCAGCTCGATACAGGACAGGCATGGCTACACCTTC,CASSSIQDRHGYTF
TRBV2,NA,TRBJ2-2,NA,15,TGTGCCAGCAGGAGGGGACAAGCGGGACTGTGGGAGCTGTTTTTT,CASRRGQAGLWELFF
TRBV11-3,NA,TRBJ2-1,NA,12,TGTGCCAGCAGTCCCGACAGAAATGAGCAGTTCTTC,CASSPDRNEQFF
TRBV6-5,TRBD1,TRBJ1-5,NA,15,TGTGCCAGCAAATCGACAGGGTCGGTGGATCAGCCCCAGCATTTT,CASKSTGSVDQPQHF
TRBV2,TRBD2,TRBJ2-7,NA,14,TGTGCCAGCACTCCGGCGGGGCGGGGGGACGAGCAGTACTTC,CASTPAGRGDEQYF
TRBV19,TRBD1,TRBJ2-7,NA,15,TGTGCCAGTAGTCGGGGACAGGGGGTAACCTACGAGCAGTACTTC,CASSRGQGVTYEQYF
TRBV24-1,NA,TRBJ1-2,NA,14,TGTGCCACCAGTGACACGCGTTGGGAGTATGGCTACACCTTC,CATSDTRWEYGYTF
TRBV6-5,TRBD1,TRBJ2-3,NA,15,TGTGCCAGCAGTTACTCGTGGACAGGAACAGATACGCAGTATTTT,CASSYSWTGTDTQYF
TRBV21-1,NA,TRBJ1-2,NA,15,TGTGCCAGCAGCAGTCCCGGGACAGGGTCCTATGGCTACACCTTC,CASSSPGTGSYGYTF
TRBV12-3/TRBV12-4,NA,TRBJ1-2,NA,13,TGTGCCAGCAGTTTTCCAGGGAACTATGGCTACACCTTC,CASSFPGNYGYTF
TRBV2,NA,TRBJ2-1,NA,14,TGTGCCAGCAGTGAGAGGCGACTGGGTAATGAGCAGTTCTTC,CASSERRLGNEQFF
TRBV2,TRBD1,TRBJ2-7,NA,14,TGTGCCAGCGAAGAGGGACAGGGGGCATGGGAGCAGTACTTC,CASEEGQGAWEQYF
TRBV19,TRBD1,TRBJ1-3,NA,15,TGTGCCAGTAGTGCCTCAGGGGGCACTGGAAACACCATATATTTT,CASSASGGTGNTIYF
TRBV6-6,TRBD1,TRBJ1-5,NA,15,TGTGCCAGCAGCCCCGGACAGGGGGCTGTTCAGCCCCAGCATTTT,CASSPGQGAVQPQHF
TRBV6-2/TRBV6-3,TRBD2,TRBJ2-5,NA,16,TGTGCCAGCAGTTACGAAGCGGGAGTCGTGTGGGAGACCCAGTACTTC,CASSYEAGVVWETQYF
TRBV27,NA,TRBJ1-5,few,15,TGTGCCAGCAGGAAACGACAGGATAGCAATCAGCCCCAGCATTTT,CASRKRQDSNQPQHF
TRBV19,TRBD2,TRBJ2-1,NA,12,TGTGCCACCGCTAGCGGGTTCAATGAGCAGTTCTTC,CATASGFNEQFF
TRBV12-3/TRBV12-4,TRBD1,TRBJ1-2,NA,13,TGTGCCAGCACCTCCGACAGGGCTAATGGCTACACCTTC,CASTSDRANGYTF
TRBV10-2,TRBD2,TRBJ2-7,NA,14,TGCGCCAGCAGATTGGTGGGACTAGCGGACGAGCAGTACTTC,CASRLVGLADEQYF
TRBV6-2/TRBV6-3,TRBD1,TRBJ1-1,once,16,TGTGCCAGCAGTTACTCCCGGGGACAGGGGCGGACTGAAGCTTTCTTT,CASSYSRGQGRTEAFF
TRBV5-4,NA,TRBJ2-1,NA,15,TGTGCCAGCAGCTCGGCCGCCAGCGGGTACAATGAGCAGTTCTTC,CASSSAASGYNEQFF
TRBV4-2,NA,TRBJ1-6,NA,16,TGTGCCAGCAGCCAAGGGATCTCAGGGTTGGGTTCACCCCTCCACTTT,CASSQGISGLGSPLHF
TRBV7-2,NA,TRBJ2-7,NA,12,TGTGCCAGCAGCTTACCCCTCTACGAGCAGTACTTC,CASSLPLYEQYF
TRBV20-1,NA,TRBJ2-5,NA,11,TGCAGTGCTAAGCACCAAGAGACCCAGTACTTC,CSAKHQETQYF
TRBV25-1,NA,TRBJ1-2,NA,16,TGTGCCAGCAGCGCCAGAGTGGGAGGCCCAGCAGATGGCTACACCTTC,CASSARVGGPADGYTF
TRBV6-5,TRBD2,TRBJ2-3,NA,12,TGTGCCAGCCGGGAGGGGGGAGATACGCAGTATTTT,CASREGGDTQYF
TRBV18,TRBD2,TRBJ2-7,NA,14,TGTGCCAGCTCCCCCTACCAGCGGGAGGATCAGCAGTACTTC,CASSPYQREDQQYF
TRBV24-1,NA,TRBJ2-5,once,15,TGTGCCACCAGTGATGCAGGGAATAACCAAGAGACCCAGTACTTC,CATSDAGNNQETQYF
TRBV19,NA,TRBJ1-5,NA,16,TGTGCCAGTAGTTTCCATTCCGGGACACGAAATCAGCCCCAGCATTTT,CASSFHSGTRNQPQHF
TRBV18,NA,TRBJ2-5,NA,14,TGTGCCAGCTCACCAAACGGGACACCAGAGACCCAGTACTTC,CASSPNGTPETQYF